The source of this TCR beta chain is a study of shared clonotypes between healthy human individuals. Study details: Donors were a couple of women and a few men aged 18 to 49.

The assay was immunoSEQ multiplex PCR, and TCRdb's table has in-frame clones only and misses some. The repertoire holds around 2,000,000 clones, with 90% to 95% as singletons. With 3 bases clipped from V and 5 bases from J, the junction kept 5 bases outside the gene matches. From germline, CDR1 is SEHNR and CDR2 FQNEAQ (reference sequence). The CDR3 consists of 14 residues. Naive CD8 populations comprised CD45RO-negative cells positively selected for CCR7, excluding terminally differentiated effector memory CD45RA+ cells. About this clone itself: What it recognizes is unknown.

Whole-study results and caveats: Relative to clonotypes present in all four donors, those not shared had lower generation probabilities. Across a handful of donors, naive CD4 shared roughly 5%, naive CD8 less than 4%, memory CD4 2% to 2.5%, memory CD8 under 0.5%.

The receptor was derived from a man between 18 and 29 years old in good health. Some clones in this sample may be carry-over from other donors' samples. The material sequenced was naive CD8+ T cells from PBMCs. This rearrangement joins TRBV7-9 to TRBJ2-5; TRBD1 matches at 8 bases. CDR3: CASSFPGGAETQYF. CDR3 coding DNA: TGTGCCAGCAGCTTCCCAGGGGGCGCGGAGACCCAGTACTTC.